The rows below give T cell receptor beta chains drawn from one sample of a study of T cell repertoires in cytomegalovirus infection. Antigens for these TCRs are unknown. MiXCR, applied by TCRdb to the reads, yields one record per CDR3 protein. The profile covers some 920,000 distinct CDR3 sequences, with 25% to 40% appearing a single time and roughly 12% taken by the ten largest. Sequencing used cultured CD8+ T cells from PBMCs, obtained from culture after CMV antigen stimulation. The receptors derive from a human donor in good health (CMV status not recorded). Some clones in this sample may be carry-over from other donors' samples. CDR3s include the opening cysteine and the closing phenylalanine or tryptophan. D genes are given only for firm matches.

CDR3 protein: CASGTGTRDTEAFF
V gene: TRBV12-5
D gene: -

CDR3 protein: CSARDTGTGAPFGEKLFF
V gene: TRBV20-1
D gene: TRBD1

CDR3 protein: CASSYRVDDYGYTF
V gene: TRBV6-5
D gene: -

CDR3 protein: CASSGGRHTWYF
V gene: TRBV27
D gene: -

CDR3 protein: CSAFSGISYEQYF
V gene: TRBV20-1
D gene: -

CDR3 protein: CASSIEGRRHNEQSF
V gene: TRBV19
D gene: -

CDR3 protein: CASSSPGHPYEQYF
V gene: TRBV7-8
D gene: -

CDR3 protein: CASSLEGLGAVGYTF
V gene: TRBV7-8
D gene: -

CDR3 protein: CASSTVTFDMNTEAFF
V gene: TRBV6-5
D gene: -

CDR3 protein: CASSVQGEGVKNIQYF
V gene: TRBV28
D gene: -

CDR3 protein: CASSGQGGSYEQYF
V gene: TRBV7-9
D gene: TRBD1

CDR3 protein: CASSLKRGGGDTQYF
V gene: TRBV7-2
D gene: TRBD2

CDR3 protein: CASTGSGGEELFF
V gene: TRBV7-6
D gene: -

CDR3 protein: CASLPPGSQLEAFF
V gene: TRBV7-9
D gene: -

CDR3 protein: CANSYPSGANVLTF
V gene: TRBV28
D gene: -

CDR3 protein: CASLLTDSLSGANVLTF
V gene: TRBV10-2
D gene: -

CDR3 protein: CASSPKGGVTGELFF
V gene: TRBV9
D gene: -

CDR3 protein: CASSYLSGENNEKLFF
V gene: TRBV6-5
D gene: -

CDR3 protein: CSVEVFGGTTEAFF
V gene: TRBV29-1
D gene: -

CDR3 protein: CASSLRGAGEVEQYF
V gene: TRBV5-1
D gene: -

CDR3 protein: CASSSGLAGGSLYNEQFF
V gene: TRBV6-1
D gene: TRBD2

CDR3 protein: CASSYSGGTIYF
V gene: TRBV7-9
D gene: -

CDR3 protein: CASSYIRGPNEKLFF
V gene: TRBV6-6
D gene: TRBD1